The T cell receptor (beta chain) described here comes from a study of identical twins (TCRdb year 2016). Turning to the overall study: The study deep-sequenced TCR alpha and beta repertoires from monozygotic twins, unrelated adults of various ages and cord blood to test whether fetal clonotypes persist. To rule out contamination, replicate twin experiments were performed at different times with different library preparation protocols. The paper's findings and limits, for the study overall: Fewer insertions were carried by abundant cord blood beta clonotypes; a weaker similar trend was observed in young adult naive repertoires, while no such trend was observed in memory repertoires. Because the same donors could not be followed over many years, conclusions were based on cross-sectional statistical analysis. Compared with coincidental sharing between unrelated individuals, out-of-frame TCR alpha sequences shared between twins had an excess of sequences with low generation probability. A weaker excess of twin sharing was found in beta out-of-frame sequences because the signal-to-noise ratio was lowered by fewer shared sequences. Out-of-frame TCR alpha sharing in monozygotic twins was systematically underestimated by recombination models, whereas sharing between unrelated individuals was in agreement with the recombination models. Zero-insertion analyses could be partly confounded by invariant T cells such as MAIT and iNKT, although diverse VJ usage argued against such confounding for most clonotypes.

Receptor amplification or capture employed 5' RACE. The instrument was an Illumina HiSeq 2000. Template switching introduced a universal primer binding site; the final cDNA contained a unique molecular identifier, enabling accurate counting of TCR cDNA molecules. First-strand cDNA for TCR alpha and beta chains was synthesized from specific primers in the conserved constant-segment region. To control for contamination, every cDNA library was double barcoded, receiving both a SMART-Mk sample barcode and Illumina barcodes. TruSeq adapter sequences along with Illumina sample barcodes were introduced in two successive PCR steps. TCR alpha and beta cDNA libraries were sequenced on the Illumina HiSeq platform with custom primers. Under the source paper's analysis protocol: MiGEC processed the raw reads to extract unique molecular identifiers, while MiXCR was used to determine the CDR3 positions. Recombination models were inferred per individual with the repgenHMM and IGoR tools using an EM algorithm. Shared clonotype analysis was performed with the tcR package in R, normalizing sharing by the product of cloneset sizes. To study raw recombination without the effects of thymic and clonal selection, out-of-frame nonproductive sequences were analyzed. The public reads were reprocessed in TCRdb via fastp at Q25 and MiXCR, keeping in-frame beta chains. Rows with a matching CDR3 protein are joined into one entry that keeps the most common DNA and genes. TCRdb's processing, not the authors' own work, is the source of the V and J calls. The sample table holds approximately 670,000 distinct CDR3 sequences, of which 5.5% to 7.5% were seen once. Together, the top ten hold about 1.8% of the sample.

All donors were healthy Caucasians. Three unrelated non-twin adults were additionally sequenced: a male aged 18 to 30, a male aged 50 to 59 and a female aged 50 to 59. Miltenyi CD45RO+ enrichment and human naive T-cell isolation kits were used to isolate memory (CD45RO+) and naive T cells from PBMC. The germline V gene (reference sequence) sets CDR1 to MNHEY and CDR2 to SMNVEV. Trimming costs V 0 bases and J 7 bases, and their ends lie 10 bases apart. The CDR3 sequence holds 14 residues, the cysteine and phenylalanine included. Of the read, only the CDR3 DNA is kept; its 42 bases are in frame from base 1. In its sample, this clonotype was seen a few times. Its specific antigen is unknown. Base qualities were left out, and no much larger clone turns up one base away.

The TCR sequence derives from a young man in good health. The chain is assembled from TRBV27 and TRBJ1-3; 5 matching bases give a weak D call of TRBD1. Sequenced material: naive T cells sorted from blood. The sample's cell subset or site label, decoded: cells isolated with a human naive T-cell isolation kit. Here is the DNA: TGTGCCAGCAGTTTATCTGCAGGGCGGAACACCATATATTTT. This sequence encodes CASSLSAGRNTIYF.